This is a list of T cell receptor beta chains from one sample in a study of Ad26.COV2.S vaccination and SARS-CoV-2 variants. Data came from immunoSEQ multiplex PCR; TCRdb stores just in-frame clones and leaves some out. This table has about 390,000 clones, less than 90% appearing once. The sample in question was peripheral blood, obtained in a trial of Ad26.COV2.S vaccine versus placebo. These receptors were taken from a person between 18 and 65 years old who received the Ad26.COV2.S COVID-19 vaccine or a placebo. CDR3s include the opening cysteine and the closing phenylalanine or tryptophan. A D gene is named only where the DNA matches it firmly. Clone size appears in some rows only: once, few, many, or a class for an expanded clone.

v_gene: TRBV6-2/TRBV6-3
j_gene: TRBJ2-1
abundance: NA
d_gene: NA
CDR3nt: TGTGCCAGCAGTTACGTGGCGGGCGAGCAGTTCTTC
CDR3aa: CASSYVAGEQFF

v_gene: TRBV7-2
j_gene: TRBJ1-1
abundance: few
d_gene: NA
CDR3nt: TGTGCCAGCAGCTTTGGACAGAAGAACACTGAAGCTTTCTTT
CDR3aa: CASSFGQKNTEAFF

v_gene: TRBV5-4
j_gene: TRBJ1-2
abundance: NA
d_gene: TRBD1
CDR3nt: TGTGCCAGCAGCCAAGCAGGGGGTTCGGGCTACACCTTC
CDR3aa: CASSQAGGSGYTF

v_gene: TRBV19
j_gene: TRBJ1-2
abundance: NA
d_gene: NA
CDR3nt: TGTGCCAGTAGTATTTCGGCAGGGCTTAACTATGGCTACACCTTC
CDR3aa: CASSISAGLNYGYTF

v_gene: TRBV4-1
j_gene: TRBJ2-3
abundance: once
d_gene: NA
CDR3nt: TGCGCCAGCAGCCAAGTCGCGGAGGCAGATACGCAGTATTTT
CDR3aa: CASSQVAEADTQYF

v_gene: TRBV2
j_gene: TRBJ1-6
abundance: once
d_gene: NA
CDR3nt: TGTGCCAGCAGAGGGTTTGCGGGGGCCCCTAATTCACCCCTCCACTTT
CDR3aa: CASRGFAGAPNSPLHF

v_gene: TRBV19
j_gene: TRBJ1-1
abundance: NA
d_gene: TRBD1
CDR3nt: TGTGCCAGTAGTACCATAGACAGGGTGAACACTGAAGCTTTCTTT
CDR3aa: CASSTIDRVNTEAFF

v_gene: TRBV7-9
j_gene: TRBJ2-3
abundance: NA
d_gene: NA
CDR3nt: TGTGCCAGCAGCTTAGGCAAGCGGGTTAGCACAGATACGCAGTATTTT
CDR3aa: CASSLGKRVSTDTQYF

v_gene: TRBV3-1/TRBV3-2
j_gene: TRBJ1-6
abundance: NA
d_gene: NA
CDR3nt: TGTGCCAGCAGCCAAGATAAGCAGTGCTCACCCCTCCACTTT
CDR3aa: CASSQDKQCSPLHF

v_gene: TRBV27
j_gene: TRBJ2-7
abundance: few
d_gene: NA
CDR3nt: TGTGCCAGCAGTTCGGACGCGACTTCCTACGAGCAGTACTTC
CDR3aa: CASSSDATSYEQYF

v_gene: TRBV19
j_gene: TRBJ1-5
abundance: NA
d_gene: NA
CDR3nt: TGTGCCAGTAGTATGTCCCGGGAGGGCAATCAGCCCCAGCATTTT
CDR3aa: CASSMSREGNQPQHF

v_gene: TRBV7-2
j_gene: TRBJ2-7
abundance: once
d_gene: TRBD2
CDR3nt: TGTGCCAGCAGCTTAAAGCGGGGGGGCCCCCACGAGCAGTACTTC
CDR3aa: CASSLKRGGPHEQYF

v_gene: TRBV19
j_gene: TRBJ1-1
abundance: NA
d_gene: NA
CDR3nt: TGTGCCAGTAATCCAGCCAAGAACACTGAAGCTTTCTTT
CDR3aa: CASNPAKNTEAFF

v_gene: TRBV6-1
j_gene: TRBJ2-7
abundance: NA
d_gene: TRBD1
CDR3nt: TGTGCCAGCAGTGACCCGGGACAGGGAGCCTACGAGCAGTACTTC
CDR3aa: CASSDPGQGAYEQYF

v_gene: TRBV6-5
j_gene: TRBJ2-7
abundance: once
d_gene: NA
CDR3nt: TGTGCCAGCAGCGTGGACTTTCCCTACGAGCAGTACTTC
CDR3aa: CASSVDFPYEQYF

v_gene: TRBV30
j_gene: TRBJ1-2
abundance: NA
d_gene: NA
CDR3nt: TGTGCCTGGAGTTACATACGGCGGAACGAAGGTCGTGGCTACACCTTC
CDR3aa: CAWSYIRRNEGRGYTF

v_gene: TRBV6-6
j_gene: TRBJ2-3
abundance: NA
d_gene: TRBD2
CDR3nt: TGTGCCAGCAGTTCCTTAGCGGGGGCGCGCCCAAATACGCAGTATTTT
CDR3aa: CASSSLAGARPNTQYF

v_gene: TRBV4-2
j_gene: TRBJ1-6
abundance: few
d_gene: NA
CDR3nt: TGTGCCAGCAGCCAAGAAGAGGTGGGGAGCTCACCCCTCCACTTT
CDR3aa: CASSQEEVGSSPLHF

v_gene: TRBV23-1
j_gene: TRBJ2-1
abundance: NA
d_gene: NA
CDR3nt: TGCGCCAGCAGTCACCCGATAATAACAGGGACCCGATACAATGAGCAGTTCTTC
CDR3aa: CASSHPIITGTRYNEQFF

v_gene: TRBV7-9
j_gene: TRBJ1-1
abundance: NA
d_gene: NA
CDR3nt: TGTGCCAGCAGCTTAACAGCAACTGAAGCTTTCTTT
CDR3aa: CASSLTATEAFF

v_gene: TRBV3-1/TRBV3-2
j_gene: TRBJ2-5
abundance: NA
d_gene: TRBD2
CDR3nt: TGTGCCAGCAGCCAAGAAGTTCCGTTTGAAGCGGGGGGGCAAGAGACCCAGTACTTC
CDR3aa: CASSQEVPFEAGGQETQYF

v_gene: TRBV9
j_gene: TRBJ1-6
abundance: NA
d_gene: NA
CDR3nt: TGTGCCAGCAGCGTAGAGGGACGGAATAATTCACCCCTCCACTTT
CDR3aa: CASSVEGRNNSPLHF

v_gene: TRBV11-2
j_gene: TRBJ1-5
abundance: NA
d_gene: TRBD1
CDR3nt: TGTGCCAGCAGCCAAGGGACAGGGCGTAGCAATCAGCCCCAGCATTTT
CDR3aa: CASSQGTGRSNQPQHF

v_gene: TRBV6-2/TRBV6-3
j_gene: TRBJ1-2
abundance: NA
d_gene: NA
CDR3nt: TGTGCCAGCAGTCCGGCTTCTTGGGTTGGCTACACCTTC
CDR3aa: CASSPASWVGYTF

v_gene: TRBV28
j_gene: TRBJ1-1
abundance: NA
d_gene: NA
CDR3nt: TGTGCCAGCAGGGGGGGCTTGGGGACTGAAGCTTTCTTT
CDR3aa: CASRGGLGTEAFF

v_gene: TRBV6-2/TRBV6-3
j_gene: TRBJ2-7
abundance: NA
d_gene: TRBD1
CDR3nt: TGTGCCAGCAGTTACCTGGGACAGGGGCGCGAGCAGTACTTC
CDR3aa: CASSYLGQGREQYF

v_gene: TRBV7-2
j_gene: TRBJ1-6
abundance: once
d_gene: NA
CDR3nt: TGTGCCAGCAGCTTAGCGATCTATTCACCCCTCCACTTT
CDR3aa: CASSLAIYSPLHF